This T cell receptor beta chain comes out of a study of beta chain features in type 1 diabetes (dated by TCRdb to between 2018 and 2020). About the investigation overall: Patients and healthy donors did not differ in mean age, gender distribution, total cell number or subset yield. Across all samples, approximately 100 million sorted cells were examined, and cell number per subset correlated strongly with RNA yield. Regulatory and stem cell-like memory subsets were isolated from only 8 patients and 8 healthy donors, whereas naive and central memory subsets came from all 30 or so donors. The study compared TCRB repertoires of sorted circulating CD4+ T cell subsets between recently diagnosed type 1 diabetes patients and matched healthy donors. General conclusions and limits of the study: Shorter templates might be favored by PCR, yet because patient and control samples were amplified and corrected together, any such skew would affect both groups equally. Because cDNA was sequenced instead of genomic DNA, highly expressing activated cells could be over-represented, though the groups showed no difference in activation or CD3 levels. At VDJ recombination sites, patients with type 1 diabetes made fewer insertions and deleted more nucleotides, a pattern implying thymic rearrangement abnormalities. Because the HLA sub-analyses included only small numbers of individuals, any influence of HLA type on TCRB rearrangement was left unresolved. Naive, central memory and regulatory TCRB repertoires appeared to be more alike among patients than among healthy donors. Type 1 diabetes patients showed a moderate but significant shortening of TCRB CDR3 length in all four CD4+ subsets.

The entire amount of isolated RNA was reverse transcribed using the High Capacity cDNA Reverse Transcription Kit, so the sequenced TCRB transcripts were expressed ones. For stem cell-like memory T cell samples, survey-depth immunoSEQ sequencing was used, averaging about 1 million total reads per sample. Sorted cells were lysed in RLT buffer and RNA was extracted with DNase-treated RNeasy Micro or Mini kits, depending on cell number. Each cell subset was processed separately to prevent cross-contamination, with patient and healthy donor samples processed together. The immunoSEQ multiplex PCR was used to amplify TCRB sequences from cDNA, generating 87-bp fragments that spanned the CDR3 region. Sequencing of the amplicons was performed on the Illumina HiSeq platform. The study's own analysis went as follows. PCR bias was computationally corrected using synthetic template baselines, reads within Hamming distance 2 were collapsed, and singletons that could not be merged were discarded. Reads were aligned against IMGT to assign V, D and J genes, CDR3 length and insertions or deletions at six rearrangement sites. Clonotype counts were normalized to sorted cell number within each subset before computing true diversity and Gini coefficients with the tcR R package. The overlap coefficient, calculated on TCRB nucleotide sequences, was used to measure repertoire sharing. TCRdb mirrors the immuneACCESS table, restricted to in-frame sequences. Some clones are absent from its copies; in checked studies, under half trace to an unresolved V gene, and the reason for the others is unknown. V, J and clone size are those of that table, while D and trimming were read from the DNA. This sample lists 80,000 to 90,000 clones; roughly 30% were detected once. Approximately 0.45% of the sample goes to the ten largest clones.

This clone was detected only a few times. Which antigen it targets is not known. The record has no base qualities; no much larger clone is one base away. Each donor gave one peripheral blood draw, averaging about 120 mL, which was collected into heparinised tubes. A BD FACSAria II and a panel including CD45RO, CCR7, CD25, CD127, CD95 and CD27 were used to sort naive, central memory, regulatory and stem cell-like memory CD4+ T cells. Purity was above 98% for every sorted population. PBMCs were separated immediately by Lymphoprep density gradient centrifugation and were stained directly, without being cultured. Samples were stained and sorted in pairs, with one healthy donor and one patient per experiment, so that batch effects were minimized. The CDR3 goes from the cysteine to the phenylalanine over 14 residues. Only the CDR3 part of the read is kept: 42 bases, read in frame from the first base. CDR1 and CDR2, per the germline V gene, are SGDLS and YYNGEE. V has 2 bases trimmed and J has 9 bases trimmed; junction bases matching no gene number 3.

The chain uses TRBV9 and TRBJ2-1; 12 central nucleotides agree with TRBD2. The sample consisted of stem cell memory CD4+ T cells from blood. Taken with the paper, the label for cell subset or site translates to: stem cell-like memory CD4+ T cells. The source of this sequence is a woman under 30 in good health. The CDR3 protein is CASSVASGRAEQFF. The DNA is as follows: TGTGCCAGCAGCGTCGCTAGCGGGAGGGCTGAGCAGTTCTTC.